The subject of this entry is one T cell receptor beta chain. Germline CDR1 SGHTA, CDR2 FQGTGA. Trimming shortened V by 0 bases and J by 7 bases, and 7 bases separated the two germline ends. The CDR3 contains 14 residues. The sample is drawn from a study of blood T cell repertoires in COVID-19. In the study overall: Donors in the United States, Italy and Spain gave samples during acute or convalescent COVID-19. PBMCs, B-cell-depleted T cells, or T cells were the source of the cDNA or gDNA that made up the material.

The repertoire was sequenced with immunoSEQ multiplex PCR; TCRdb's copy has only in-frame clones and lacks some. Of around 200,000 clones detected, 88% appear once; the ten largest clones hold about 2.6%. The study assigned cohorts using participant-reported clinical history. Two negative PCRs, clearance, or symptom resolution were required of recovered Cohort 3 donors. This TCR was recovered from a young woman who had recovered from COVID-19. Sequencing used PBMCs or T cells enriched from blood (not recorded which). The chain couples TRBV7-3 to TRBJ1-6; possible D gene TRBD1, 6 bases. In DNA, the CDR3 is TGTGCCAGCAGCTTAACGCAGGGGAATTCACCCCTCCACTTT. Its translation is CASSLTQGNSPLHF.